These T cell receptor beta chains were read from a single sample in a study of T cell responses to AZD1222 COVID-19 vaccine. The table came from immunoSEQ multiplex PCR; TCRdb's copy has only in-frame clones and leaves some out. The data show about 130,000 clones, with just over 85% seen just once and around 10% held by the top ten. The source was peripheral blood, collected on day 0 of AZD1222 vaccination. The receptors were gathered from an adult in good health. Each CDR3 is given without its conserved first and last residue. The D gene is left open where the match is weak.

>.|TRBV19|TRBJ1-5
ASSIADSNQPQH
>.|TRBV9|TRBJ1-1
ASSVGGGHTEAF
>.|TRBV19|TRBJ1-1
ASSIDPRGRDTEAF
>TRBD1|TRBV19|TRBJ2-7
ASKEQGAGYEQY
>.|TRBV2|TRBJ1-1
ASSEVDPLGRNTEAF
>.|TRBV5-8|TRBJ2-1
ASSSQAGSHEQF
>.|TRBV7-2|TRBJ1-2
ASSSRGTYGYT
>.|TRBV11-1|TRBJ1-1
ASSFPGVNTEAF
>TRBD1|TRBV5-1|TRBJ2-5
ASSELGDSQETQY
>TRBD2|TRBV19|TRBJ2-2
ASSTPLAGSHGELF
>.|TRBV7-8|TRBJ2-7
ASSFEGSEQY
>TRBD1|TRBV6-5|TRBJ2-1
ASKRNRGNNEQF
>.|TRBV2|TRBJ1-1
ASSAVMNTEAF
>.|TRBV11-2|TRBJ2-1
ASSLGRGYNEQF
>.|TRBV6-5|TRBJ1-1
ASSFGTEAF
>.|TRBV24-1|TRBJ2-7
ATSAQNNEQY
>.|TRBV11-2|TRBJ2-7
ASSLVTQDPYEQY
>.|TRBV9|TRBJ2-2
ASSRSVAAGGELF
>.|TRBV6-1|TRBJ1-6
ASSGTAVSYNSPLH
>.|TRBV5-1|TRBJ2-3
ASSLADADTQY
>.|TRBV18|TRBJ2-7
ASSPPDRSYEQY
>.|TRBV2|TRBJ1-1
ASSPTWPGEAF
>.|TRBV19|TRBJ2-1
ASSIPGEWDNEQF
>.|TRBV10-1|TRBJ2-2
ASSPSGTGELF
>.|TRBV5-1|TRBJ2-3
ASRSKEATDTQY
>TRBD2|TRBV11-3|TRBJ2-1
ASSSAGAGNEQF
>.|TRBV28|TRBJ1-2
ASSLAEPYGYT
>.|TRBV5-3|TRBJ1-1
ARSFKSPCRTSRKAF
>TRBD1|TRBV28|TRBJ1-4
ASSFSTGATNEKLF
>.|TRBV5-6|TRBJ2-3
ASSVGGPETQY
>.|TRBV2|TRBJ1-2
AGPSSRELGGYT
>.|TRBV7-9|TRBJ1-2
ASSLRGEHYGYT
>TRBD2|TRBV10-3|TRBJ2-7
AISSVGTSGSEQY
>.|TRBV21-1|TRBJ1-4
ASRTVLREKLF
>.|TRBV5-1|TRBJ1-6
ASSLSYNSPLH
>TRBD2|TRBV11-3|TRBJ2-3
ASSSGGLATDTQY
>.|TRBV6-2/TRBV6-3|TRBJ1-2
ASSSQEPYYGYT
>TRBD1|TRBV28|TRBJ1-1
ATGQGEGRYAF
>TRBD1|TRBV5-1|TRBJ2-5
ASSLSVEGAGETQY
>TRBD1|TRBV7-2|TRBJ2-1
ASRLGQASYNEQF
>.|TRBV5-1|TRBJ1-2
ASSLGQTLYGYT
>TRBD1|TRBV30|TRBJ1-3
AWSLGQGFGNTIY
>TRBD2|TRBV7-9|TRBJ2-1
ASSSNLASGSYEQF
>.|TRBV19|TRBJ2-7
ASSTPGGRSYEQY
>TRBD1|TRBV6-1|TRBJ1-2
ASSEAGTGIDGYT
>.|TRBV7-2|TRBJ2-3
ASSLDQGRPDTQY
>.|TRBV29-1|TRBJ1-6
SVGEELGSPLH
>.|TRBV19|TRBJ2-1
ATTYSWGTEQF
>.|TRBV10-3|TRBJ2-1
AISESKTNNEQF
>.|TRBV5-1|TRBJ2-2
ASSLGGNTGELF
>.|TRBV5-1|TRBJ2-3
ASSLASSNGDTQY
>.|TRBV7-3|TRBJ2-7
ASSYEGGLSYEQY
>TRBD1|TRBV2|TRBJ2-1
ASSNTTGTGGAEQF
>.|TRBV9|TRBJ1-2
ASSVVDRNNYGYT
>.|TRBV27|TRBJ1-2
ASSQGYGYT
>.|TRBV30|TRBJ2-6
AWSANVLT
>TRBD2|TRBV9|TRBJ2-5
ASSVGRGGQETQY